One and the same sample provided the 10 T cell receptor beta chains below, sequenced in a study of T cell repertoires in cytomegalovirus infection. TCRdb redid the calling of the reads with MiXCR, one entry per CDR3 protein. This table holds about 330,000 distinct CDR3 sequences, around a third found once. Their antigen targets remain unknown. Sequencing used cultured PBMCs, obtained from culture after CMV antigen stimulation. Receptor source: a human donor in good health (CMV status not recorded). Some clones in this sample may be carry-over from other donors' samples.

This clonotype was seen many times. The rearrangement joins TRBV7-8 to TRBJ2-1, with D hard to call. CDR3 size: 13 residues. The V gene lost 3 bases and the J gene lost 6 bases, with 9 bases spanning the gap. The germline V gene encodes CDR1 SGHVS and CDR2 FQNEAQ. CDR3 nucleotide sequence: TGTGCCAGCAGCTTCCAATTAGGCAATGAGCAGTTCTTC. The encoded protein is CASSFQLGNEQFF.

This clonotype was observed once. The chain links TRBV7-2 to TRBJ1-2; unclear D gene. V lost 3 bases to trimming and J lost 7 bases, with 6 bases between them. Germline V gives CDR1 SGHTA, CDR2 FQGNSA. This CDR3 is 11 amino acids long. The CDR3 is CASSFLSGYTF. CDR3 nucleotides: TGTGCCAGCAGCTTTCTTTCTGGCTACACCTTC.

This clonotype came up many times. The V gene is TRBV11-1, the J gene TRBJ2-1, with 9 bases that match TRBD1. Per the germline V gene, CDR1 is SGHAT and CDR2 is FQDESV (reference sequence). After removal of 7 bases from V and 10 bases from J, the junction contained 5 bases not matched to a gene. This CDR3 has 12 residues. CDR3 bases: TGTGCCAGCAAAGGACAGGGGAGCGAGCAGTTCTTC. Amino acid sequence: CASKGQGSEQFF.

This clonotype occurred a few times. V and J are TRBV4-1 and TRBJ2-3, with 7 bases identical to TRBD2. The germline gives CDR1 MGHRA, CDR2 YSYEKL. This CDR3 spans 15 amino acids. V dropped 2 bases and J dropped 4; count of bases not matched to a gene: 6. CDR3 sequence: CASSQPGLGPDTQYF. The CDR3 DNA reads TGCGCCAGCAGCCAACCAGGACTAGGGCCAGATACGCAGTATTTT.

This clonotype appeared a few times. The rearrangement uses TRBV7-6 and TRBJ2-5, with 7 bases matching TRBD2. Germline CDR1 is SGHVS and CDR2 is FNYEAQ. CDR3 length: 16 residues. With V trimmed by 0 bases and J by 4 bases, 8 bases remained unmatched. The CDR3 bases are TGTGCCAGCAGCTTAGCGGTCGCATGGGGGGGAGAGACCCAGTACTTC. The encoded protein is CASSLAVAWGGETQYF.

The rearrangement uses TRBV19 and TRBJ1-3; no clear D. Germline V lookup: CDR1 LNHDA, CDR2 SQIVND (reference sequence). Trimming left V 5 bases short and J 0 bases short, with 5 bases between. The CDR3 totals 13 residues. The CDR3 spells CASSQASGNTIYF. Here the CDR3 DNA reads TGTGCCAGTAGTCAAGCCTCTGGAAACACCATATATTTT. Based on the CDR3 plus reference TRBV19 and TRBJ1-3, the full variable domain is DGGITQSPKYLFRKEGQNVTLSCEQNLNHDAMYWYRQDPGQGLRLIYYSQIVNDFQKGDIAEGYSVSREKKESFPLTVTSAQKNPTAFYLCASSQASGNTIYFGEGSWLTVV.

This CDR3 is CASSVNWDEGNEQFF. For the CDR3, the DNA is TGTGCCAGCAGTGTCAACTGGGACGAAGGAAATGAGCAGTTCTTC. The chain links TRBV27 to TRBJ2-1, with D perhaps being TRBD1 or TRBD2 (5 bases each). V lost 5 bases, J lost 7 bases, and 18 bases lay in between. The germline V gene encodes CDR1 MNHEY and CDR2 SMNVEV (reference sequence). This CDR3 is 15 amino acids long.

This clonotype was counted only a few times. The chain recombines TRBV7-9 with TRBJ2-5; TRBD1 matches at 7 bases. From germline, CDR1 is SEHNR and CDR2 FQNEAQ (reference sequence). V shed 5 bases, J shed 5 bases, and the junction held 8 bases outside the gene matches. This CDR3 region has 14 residues. This chain's CDR3 is CASSRGLGTETQYF. Written as DNA, the CDR3 is TGTGCCAGCAGCAGGGGGCTAGGGACCGAGACCCAGTACTTC.

This clonotype has a handful of counts. The rearrangement links TRBV7-8 to TRBJ2-7, with TRBD1 matching over 7 bases. CDR1 and CDR2 (germline): SGHVS, FQNEAQ. The CDR3 totals 15 residues. Trimming removed 7 bases from V and 4 bases from J; junction bases left unmatched: 13. The CDR3 is CASTRSRDSSYEQYF. As DNA, the CDR3 is TGTGCCAGCACCCGAAGTCGGGACAGTTCATACGAGCAGTACTTC.

This chain links TRBV20-1 with TRBJ2-7; possibly TRBD2 for D (5 bases). CDR3 length: 15 amino acids. Germline V gene data show CDR1 as DFQATT and CDR2 as SNEGSKA (reference sequence). V dropped 3 bases and J dropped 0 bases, with 15 bases sitting between them. CDR3: CSASRRQRSSYEQYF. CDR3 nucleotides: TGCAGTGCTAGTCGGAGGCAGAGGAGCTCCTACGAGCAGTACTTC.